Presented here are 17 T cell receptor beta chains from one specimen sequenced in a study of early T cells in non-severe SARS-CoV-2 infection. Using its own MiXCR run on the 5' RACE reads, TCRdb lists one record per CDR3 protein. This table holds over 75,000 distinct CDR3 sequences, about 13% found once. Sequencing used whole blood. The source of these receptors is an adult who was a healthcare worker with PCR-confirmed SARS-CoV-2 infection or an uninfected control (not recorded which).

This clonotype has a count of ten or more. J is TRBJ1-1 and V is TRBV24-1; D remains ambiguous. V shed 8 bases and J shed 0 bases, with 9 bases lying between them. CDR3 size: 13 residues. Germline CDR1 reads KGHDR; CDR2 reads SFDVKD. The CDR3 reads CATKDSMNTEAFF. The CDR3 DNA reads as TGTGCCACCAAAGACTCCATGAACACTGAAGCTTTCTTT.

The chain uses TRBV5-6 and TRBJ2-3; no clear D. V shed 0 bases and J shed 2 bases, with 7 bases lying between them. CDR1 is SGHDT and CDR2 is YYEEEE in the germline V gene. This CDR3 is built from 14 residues. The CDR3 nucleotides are TGTGCCAGCAGCTTGGGGCGCCACACAGATACGCAGTATTTT. Its protein is CASSLGRHTDTQYF.

This clonotype was seen repeatedly, ten times or more. This chain joins TRBV11-2 and TRBJ2-1; no reliable D call. Trimming left V 7 bases short and J 3 bases short, with 10 bases between. CDR3 length equals 13 residues. Looked up from germline, CDR1 is SGHAT and CDR2 is FQNNGV. Written as DNA, the CDR3 is TGTGCCAGCACCCCTGGGGTCTACAATGAGCAGTTCTTC. Residues: CASTPGVYNEQFF.

This clonotype was counted a few times. V gene TRBV6-5 combines with J gene TRBJ1-1, with 8 nucleotides matching TRBD1. CDR1 and CDR2 (germline): MNHEY, SVGAGI. The CDR3 runs to 13 residues. The V gene end was trimmed by 1 base and the J gene end by 7 bases; junction bases not matched to a gene: 2. CDR3 sequence (DNA): TGTGCCAGCAGTTACTTCGGGACAGGTGAAGCTTTCTTT. Amino acid sequence: CASSYFGTGEAFF.

This clonotype was counted many times. The chain is built from TRBV7-9 and TRBJ1-6; 10 bases are a match to TRBD1. The CDR3 totals 16 residues. J lost 9 bases, V lost 3 bases, and 8 bases had no gene match. The germline CDR1 and CDR2 sequences are SEHNR and FQNEAQ (reference sequence). CDR3: CASSLTGTGVRSPLHF. The CDR3 DNA sequence: TGTGCCAGCAGCTTGACCGGGACAGGGGTCCGTTCACCCCTCCACTTT.

V gene TRBV18 combines with J gene TRBJ2-1, with 12 nucleotides matching TRBD2. This CDR3 has 14 residues. The V gene end was trimmed by 4 bases and the J gene end by 9 bases; junction bases not matched to a gene: 4. Germline CDR1 reads KGHSH; CDR2 reads LQKENI. CDR3 region: CASSLLAGGPEQFF. The DNA for the CDR3 is TGTGCCAGCTCACTTCTAGCGGGGGGGCCTGAGCAGTTCTTC.

This clonotype was seen ten or more times. This sequence joins TRBV7-6 and TRBJ1-5, with D possibly being TRBD1 (5 bases). V was shortened by 0 bases and J by 0 bases, with 9 bases between the two germline ends. The germline V gene has CDR1 SGHVS and CDR2 FNYEAQ. CDR3 length equals 16 residues. CDR3 nucleotide sequence: TGTGCCAGCAGCTTAGCGCCCGGGGGTAGCAATCAGCCCCAGCATTTT. This codes for CASSLAPGGSNQPQHF.

This clonotype appeared a few times. This chain uses TRBV6-6 with TRBJ2-1; D is uncertain. The CDR3 has 14 residues. The V end was cut by 0 bases, the J end by 4 bases, with 7 bases between. Germline V CDR1 and CDR2: MNHNY, SVGAGI (reference sequence). The CDR3 loop is CASSYSYPYNEQFF. In DNA form, the CDR3 reads TGTGCCAGCAGTTACTCTTATCCTTACAATGAGCAGTTCTTC.

The chain uses TRBV29-1 and TRBJ2-1; possibly TRBD1 for D (5 bases). Germline V gene data show CDR1 as SQVTM and CDR2 as ANQGSEA. The CDR3 contains 10 residues. V lost 6 bases, J lost 8 bases, and 8 bases lay in between. This chain's CDR3 is CSVWGDEQFF. CDR3 bases: TGCAGCGTGTGGGGCGATGAGCAGTTCTTC.

There are many counts of this clonotype. V and J are TRBV7-2 and TRBJ2-5, with D perhaps matching TRBD1 or TRBD2 (6 bases each). V dropped 6 bases and J dropped 4 bases, with 15 bases sitting between them. This CDR3 comprises 14 residues. The germline gives CDR1 SGHTA, CDR2 FQGNSA. The CDR3 loop reads CASRWGARRETQYF. DNA of the CDR3: TGTGCCAGCAGGTGGGGGGCGCGACGAGAGACCCAGTACTTC.

This clonotype has only a few counts. The V call is TRBV6-2 or TRBV6-3, the J call TRBJ2-1; D is unresolved. Germline-derived CDR1 and CDR2 are MNHEY and SVGEGT. The CDR3 contains 13 residues. V lost 0 bases, J lost 12 bases, and 12 bases lay in between. The chain's CDR3 is CASSYSSTSGQFF. CDR3 bases: TGTGCCAGCAGTTACTCGAGTACCTCGGGGCAGTTCTTC.

The chain employs TRBV7-2 and TRBJ2-3; D is unresolved. CDR1 and CDR2 (germline): SGHTA, FQGNSA. V gave up 3 bases and J gave up 4 bases, with 8 bases separating them. The CDR3 length is 13 residues. CDR3 amino acids: CASSFSGSDTQYF. The DNA for the CDR3 is TGTGCCAGCAGCTTTTCTGGCTCAGATACGCAGTATTTT.

In this sample, this clonotype turned up many times. The chain has TRBV5-1 and TRBJ2-2, with TRBD1 identical over 8 bases. J lost 0 bases, V lost 4 bases, and 2 bases had no gene match. This CDR3 is 15 amino acids long. Germline CDR1 reads SGHRS; CDR2 reads YFSETQ. CDR3 sequence (DNA): TGCGCCAGCAGCACAGGGGGATCGAACACCGGGGAGCTGTTTTTT. Its translation is CASSTGGSNTGELFF.

This clonotype was detected a few times. J is TRBJ2-5 and V is TRBV20-1, with D possibly TRBD2 on 5 matching bases. The V and J ends lost 0 bases and 5 bases respectively, with 13 bases between them. The CDR3 has 14 residues. Germline V CDR1 and CDR2: DFQATT, SNEGSKA (reference sequence). The CDR3 reads CSARDRIARETQYF. The CDR3 DNA follows: TGCAGTGCTAGAGATCGAATAGCGCGGGAGACCCAGTACTTC.

This clonotype was detected many times. The gene calls are TRBV24-1 and TRBJ2-3, with 9 bases identical to TRBD2. V shed 8 bases, J shed 6 bases, and the junction held 11 bases outside the gene matches. The germline CDR1 and CDR2 sequences are KGHDR and SFDVKD. This CDR3 region has 15 residues. CDR3 nucleotide sequence: TGTGCCACCACTCCGGGAGGGACTAGCAACGATACGCAGTATTTT. Translating it yields CATTPGGTSNDTQYF.

The sample holds many counts of this clonotype. The chain combines TRBV5-1 with TRBJ2-1, with 8 bases fitting TRBD1. V lost 3 bases to trimming and J lost 1 base; unmatched junction nucleotides: 3. CDR1 is SGHRS and CDR2 is YFSETQ in the germline V gene. The CDR3 is 15 amino acids. The CDR3 sequence: CASSSTGVSYNEQFF. The CDR3 bases are TGCGCCAGCAGCTCGACAGGGGTTTCCTACAATGAGCAGTTCTTC.

This clonotype was observed a handful of times. This chain uses TRBV7-3 with TRBJ2-1; 10 bases map to TRBD1. This CDR3 region has 14 residues. The germline gives CDR1 SGHTA, CDR2 FQGTGA. The V segment lost 4 bases and the J segment 9 bases; nucleotides outside the gene matches: 6. The CDR3: CASSSRQGAGEQFF. CDR3 DNA: TGTGCCAGCAGCTCCCGACAGGGGGCAGGTGAGCAGTTCTTC.